These 29 T cell receptor beta chains came from one sample sequenced in a study of T cells in Graves' hyperthyroidism and ophthalmopathy. Authors of the study amplified TCR beta CDR3 regions from RNA transcripts. Primed by the HTBI set, a first-round RT-PCR was run on the TCR CDR3. TCRdb processed the multiplex PCR reads anew with MiXCR; each CDR3 protein has one entry. There are more than 500,000 distinct CDR3 sequences in the sample; over 45% occur only once, and about 45% lies in the top ten. Sequenced input: peripheral blood or thyroid tissue (not recorded which). These TCRs come from an adult woman with Graves' disease, either hyperthyroidism or ophthalmopathy (not recorded which).

The chain is built from TRBV29-1 and TRBJ2-7, with a possible D match to TRBD2 (5 bases). The CDR3 sequence is 11 residues long. Trimming pared 8 bases from V and 3 bases from J, leaving 11 bases between. Germline assignment: CDR1 SQVTM and CDR2 ANQGSEA. CDR3: CSWGEGYEQYF. CDR3 sequence (DNA): TGCAGCTGGGGTGAGGGCTACGAGCAGTACTTC.

V usage is TRBV10-2 and J usage is TRBJ1-2; D gene ambiguous. This CDR3 comprises 13 residues. Germline V CDR1 and CDR2: WSHSY, SAAADI. V lost 2 bases and J 7 bases, leaving 11 bases between the germline ends. CDR3 in DNA: TGCGCCAGCAGTGAGCCCGGGGTTAGTGGCTACACCTTC. Protein sequence: CASSEPGVSGYTF.

The chain links TRBV7-3 to TRBJ1-4; D perhaps matches TRBD1 (5 bases). This CDR3 comprises 13 residues. Germline V gene lookup returns CDR1 SGHTA and CDR2 FQGTGA. The V end lost 6 bases, the J end lost 6 bases, and 11 bases lay between the germline ends. The CDR3, as DNA: TGTGCCAGCAGTGAAAGGGGCCATGAAAAACTGTTTTTT. Its protein product is CASSERGHEKLFF.

This clonotype was counted many times. J is TRBJ2-7 and V is TRBV13, with D possibly TRBD2 on 6 matching bases. Germline CDR1 is PRHDT and CDR2 is FYEKMQ (reference sequence). This CDR3 is built from 15 residues. The germline V and J ends were trimmed by 1 base and 4 bases, with 14 bases remaining between them. The CDR3 loop is CASSLAGTVIYEQYF. The CDR3 DNA follows: TGTGCCAGCAGCTTAGCAGGGACTGTCATATACGAGCAGTACTTC.

With regard to this clonotype: Since the CDR3 does not end with the conserved phenylalanine or tryptophan, this likely comes from a read error. The gene calls are TRBV7-9 and TRBJ1-4; the D gene is possibly TRBD1 (6 bases). CDR3 length equals 15 residues. Germline V gives CDR1 SEHNR, CDR2 FQNEAQ (reference sequence). V lost 5 bases, J lost 7 bases, and 17 bases lay in between. For the CDR3, the DNA is TGTGCCAGCAGCCAAGACAGGTCGTGGGGTGAAAAACTGTTTTAT. Residues: CASSQDRSWGEKLFY.

The gene calls are TRBV10-3 and TRBJ2-2; 11 bases fit TRBD2. The germline V gene has CDR1 ENHRY and CDR2 SYGVKD. V shed 9 bases, J shed 7 bases, and the junction held 16 bases outside the gene matches. This CDR3 comprises 17 residues. CDR3 loop: CAIQDYRSGRENGELFF. The CDR3 region has the DNA TGTGCCATACAGGATTATCGTAGCGGGAGGGAGAACGGGGAGCTGTTTTTT.

This clonotype showed up many times. The chain joins TRBV7-9 to TRBJ1-5, with D perhaps matching TRBD1 (5 bases). Trimming removed 2 bases from V and 8 bases from J, with 10 bases in between. CDR3 length equals 13 residues. From germline, CDR1 is SEHNR and CDR2 FQNEAQ (reference sequence). CDR3: CASSLSRGEPQHF. In DNA form, the CDR3 reads TGTGCCAGCAGCTTATCTAGGGGCGAGCCCCAGCATTTT.

V gene TRBV4-2 combines with J gene TRBJ1-1; TRBD1 agrees at 8 bases. From germline, CDR1 is LGHNA and CDR2 YNFKEQ. The CDR3 runs 15 residues. The V segment lost 1 base and the J segment 3 bases; nucleotides outside the gene matches: 4. CDR3 protein: CASSQGQGTYTEAFF. For the CDR3, the DNA is TGTGCCAGCAGCCAAGGACAGGGGACTTACACTGAAGCTTTCTTT.

The table lists this clonotype with a few counts. This sequence joins TRBV28 and TRBJ1-1; D remains unclear. Trimming left V 5 bases short and J 1 base short, with 11 bases between. This CDR3 region has 14 residues. Germline values: CDR1 MDHEN, CDR2 SYDVKM. The CDR3 protein is CASSPYHGNTEAFF. The CDR3 bases are TGTGCCAGCAGTCCCTACCATGGGAACACTGAAGCTTTCTTT.

Ten or more counts support this clonotype. V gene TRBV19 combines with J gene TRBJ2-2; 7 bases match TRBD1. The trim removed 7 bases at V and 5 bases at J, leaving 7 bases unmatched. CDR1 is LNHDA and CDR2 is SQIVND in the germline V gene (reference sequence). CDR3 size: 14 residues. The CDR3 here is CASTSGQRTGELFF. The DNA of the CDR3 is TGTGCCAGTACCTCGGGACAGCGAACCGGGGAGCTGTTTTTT.

This clonotype appeared many times. The V call is TRBV5-1, the J call TRBJ1-2, with a weak D call TRBD1 (6 bases). The germline gives CDR1 SGHRS, CDR2 YFSETQ. Trimming removed 5 bases at V and 0 bases at J, with 14 bases between. There are 15 residues in the CDR3. CDR3 bases: TGCGCCAGCAGTCCCGGGACAACAGCTAACTATGGCTACACCTTC. This gives the protein CASSPGTTANYGYTF.

The chain links TRBV19 to TRBJ1-2; perhaps TRBD1 as D (5 bases). CDR1 LNHDA and CDR2 SQIVND come from the germline V gene (reference sequence). CDR3 length: 14 amino acids. Trimming cost V 3 bases and J 1 base, with 9 bases left between them. DNA for the CDR3: TGTGCCAGTAGTATTGACAGCGTTAACTATGGCTACACCTTC. This gives the protein CASSIDSVNYGYTF.

In its sample, this clonotype was seen many times. The chain employs TRBV29-1 and TRBJ1-1; D remains unclear. The CDR3 sequence is 14 residues long. V was cut by 4 bases and J by 3 bases, with 15 bases left in between. CDR1 is SQVTM, CDR2 ANQGSEA, per germline. CDR3 coding DNA: TGCAGCGTTGTTTCTCGGCTTTTAGACACTGAAGCTTTCTTT. Translating it yields CSVVSRLLDTEAFF.

This chain joins TRBV5-1 and TRBJ1-1; D is unclear. Germline V gives CDR1 SGHRS, CDR2 YFSETQ. Trimming shortened V by 4 bases and J by 10 bases, and 17 bases separated the two germline ends. CDR3 size: 13 residues. CDR3 sequence: CASSGRGRLGAFF. CDR3 coding DNA: TGCGCCAGCAGCGGCCGAGGTAGGTTGGGAGCTTTCTTT.

The genes are TRBV20-1 and TRBJ1-6; D ambiguous. The CDR3 loop spans 16 amino acids. Germline CDR1 reads DFQATT; CDR2 reads SNEGSKA (reference sequence). Deletions cut 4 bases from V and 0 bases from J, with 13 bases between. The CDR3 region is CSAIAPARSYNSPLHF. DNA for the CDR3: TGCAGTGCTATAGCCCCCGCGCGCTCCTATAATTCACCCCTCCACTTT.

This chain joins TRBV15 and TRBJ2-7, with a tentative D call TRBD2 (5 bases). This CDR3 has 19 amino acids. Germline CDR1 reads LNHNV; CDR2 reads YYDKDF (reference sequence). V was shortened by 1 base and J by 3 bases, with 25 bases between the two germline ends. CDR3 DNA sequence: TGTGCCACCAGCAGAGGCCGACTGTCGGGGTCTTCGAAGGGCTACGAGCAGTACTTC. Protein product: CATSRGRLSGSSKGYEQYF.

The rearrangement uses TRBV7-9 and TRBJ1-1, with D maybe TRBD1 (5 bases). CDR3 size: 15 residues. CDR1 and CDR2 from the germline V gene are SEHNR and FQNEAQ (reference sequence). The ends were cut back, 5 bases at V and 4 bases at J, with 17 bases in the middle. DNA of the CDR3: TGTGCCAGCAGCCAAGAAGGGGTCATGGTCACTGAAGCTTTCTTT. As protein: CASSQEGVMVTEAFF.

Note on this clonotype: Because the CDR3's place on the DNA is in doubt, the DNA is left out and the CDR3 is given as listed by TCRdb. J is TRBJ1-3 and V is TRBV7-2; the table's D call, TRBD1, has no DNA check behind it. The CDR3 is 18 amino acids long, termini counted. The germline V gene has CDR1 SGHTA and CDR2 FQGNSA. CDR3 amino acids: CASSFSREAFFGQGTIYF.

This clonotype was seen at least ten times. The chain carries TRBV4-3 and TRBJ1-6; 8 bases are shared with TRBD1. Germline CDR1 reads LGHNA; CDR2 reads YSLEER. The CDR3 runs to 15 residues. V was clipped by 1 base and J by 7 bases; unmatched bases: 3. CDR3 in amino acids: CASSQGTGPNSPLHF. DNA for the CDR3: TGCGCCAGCAGCCAAGGGACAGGGCCAAATTCACCCCTCCACTTT.

This clonotype showed up many times. The chain is built from TRBV6-2 or TRBV6-3 and TRBJ2-7; tentatively, D is TRBD1 (6 bases). V lost 7 bases to trimming and J lost 3 bases, with 13 bases between them. This CDR3 is 13 amino acids long. From germline, CDR1 is MNHEY and CDR2 SVGEGT. The CDR3 DNA reads as TGTGCCAGCAACGACAGGATGGTCTACGAGCAGTACTTC. This encodes CASNDRMVYEQYF.

This clonotype was seen a handful of times. This chain joins TRBV10-3 and TRBJ2-2; 8 bases agree with TRBD1. Trimming took 4 bases from V and 6 from J; bases not matched to a gene: 4. The CDR3 sequence is 14 residues long. Per the germline V gene, CDR1 is ENHRY and CDR2 is SYGVKD. The CDR3 region is CAISALQGAGELFF. In DNA form, the CDR3 reads TGTGCCATCAGTGCCCTACAGGGGGCCGGGGAGCTGTTTTTT.

The count of this clonotype is one. The chain combines TRBV6-1 with TRBJ2-7; D may be TRBD1 (6 bases). V lost 8 bases and J lost 2, with 13 bases in between. The length of the CDR3 is 13 residues. In germline, CDR1 is MNHNS, CDR2 SASEGT. CDR3 region: CASQGRGTYEQYF. Here the CDR3 DNA reads TGTGCCAGCCAGGGCAGGGGCACCTACGAGCAGTACTTC.

The chain links TRBV10-3 to TRBJ1-2; 7 positions agree with TRBD1. The V and J ends lost 5 bases and 6 bases, in that order; junction bases with no gene match: 6. Germline V gives CDR1 ENHRY, CDR2 SYGVKD. This CDR3 has 13 amino acids. DNA for the CDR3: TGTGCCATCAGTAATCAGGGGGACGATGGCTACACCTTC. Its translation is CAISNQGDDGYTF.

The rearrangement links TRBV14 to TRBJ2-5; no reliable D call. In germline, CDR1 is SGHDN, CDR2 FVKESK. The CDR3 runs to 15 residues. V was cut by 5 bases and J by 0 bases, with 13 bases left in between. The CDR3 DNA follows: TGTGCCAGCAGCGTTGAAAGAGGAGACCAAGAGACCCAGTACTTC. Encoded protein: CASSVERGDQETQYF.

The chain links TRBV7-2 to TRBJ2-3; D unresolved. The CDR3 covers 13 residues. In germline, CDR1 is SGHTA, CDR2 FQGNSA. V lost 7 bases and J 9 bases, leaving 17 bases between the germline ends. The CDR3 sequence is CASTQILSLTQYF. The CDR3 DNA follows: TGTGCCAGCACGCAGATACTTTCCCTAACGCAGTATTTT.

This clonotype was seen at least ten times. This rearrangement joins TRBV29-1 to TRBJ2-5; 12 bases map to TRBD1. Germline values: CDR1 SQVTM, CDR2 ANQGSEA. This CDR3 comprises 15 residues. V trimming: 6 bases; J trimming: 4 bases; junction bases outside the gene matches: 9. The CDR3 nucleotides read TGCAGCGTAAAAAGGGGGACAGGGGGCAGAGAGACCCAGTACTTC. As protein: CSVKRGTGGRETQYF.

V and J are TRBV7-9 and TRBJ2-5; a weak D match, TRBD1 (6 bases). This CDR3 contains 16 residues. Germline lookup yields CDR1 SEHNR and CDR2 FQNEAQ (reference sequence). V was pared by 1 base and J by 4 bases, with 16 bases between. CDR3 DNA sequence: TGTGCCAGCAGCTTAGACCGCGGACAAGGGGGAGAGACCCAGTACTTC. Translation: CASSLDRGQGGETQYF.

This clonotype was observed a handful of times. The chain employs TRBV20-1 and TRBJ2-7; no definite D call. The V gene lost 6 bases and the J gene lost 12 bases, with 24 bases spanning the gap. CDR3 length: 13 residues. CDR1 and CDR2 from the germline V gene are DFQATT and SNEGSKA (reference sequence). CDR3 sequence: CSASLQVGETRYF. CDR3 in DNA: TGCAGTGCCAGCCTCCAAGTTGGTGAAACGAGGTACTTC.

The gene calls are TRBV12-3 or TRBV12-4 and TRBJ2-7, with D uncertain. The ends were cut back, 7 bases at V and 7 bases at J, with 20 bases in the middle. This CDR3 is built from 14 residues. CDR3 amino acids: CASKGIGSLGEQYF. CDR3 DNA sequence: TGTGCCAGCAAGGGTATAGGGTCTTTGGGGGAGCAGTACTTC.